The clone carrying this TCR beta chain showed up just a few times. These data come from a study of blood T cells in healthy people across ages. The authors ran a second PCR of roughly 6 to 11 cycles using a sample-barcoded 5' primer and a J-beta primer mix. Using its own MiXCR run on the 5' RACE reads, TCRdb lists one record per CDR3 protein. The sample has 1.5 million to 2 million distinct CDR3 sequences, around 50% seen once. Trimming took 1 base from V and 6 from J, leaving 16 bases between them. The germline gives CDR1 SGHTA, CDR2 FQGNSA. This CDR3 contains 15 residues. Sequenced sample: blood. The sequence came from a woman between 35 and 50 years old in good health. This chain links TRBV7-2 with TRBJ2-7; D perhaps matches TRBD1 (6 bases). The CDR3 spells CASSLGGQTFSEQYF. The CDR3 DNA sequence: TGTGCCAGCAGCTTAGGCGGACAGACTTTTAGCGAGCAGTACTTC.